This is a list of T cell receptor beta chains from one sample in a study of vaccination effects on CD4 cells after COVID-19. Antigens of these TCRs are unknown. The data were produced by immunoSEQ multiplex PCR, yet TCRdb's version contains in-frame clones alone and is incomplete. The sample yields about 21,000 clones, roughly two thirds seen once. Here the sequenced sample was CD4+ T cells from PBMCs cultured with HCoV-NL63 spike peptides, taken before COVID-19 vaccination. The receptors were gathered from a human donor who received a COVID-19 vaccine. Each CDR3 is given with its conserved first and last residue. A D gene is named only where the DNA matches it firmly. Rows give clone size only sometimes, using once, few, many, or a class for an expanded clone.

D: .; J: TRBJ2-5; V: TRBV18; size: .; CDR3: CASSRSIQETQYF; DNA: TGTGCCAGCTCACGGTCAATACAAGAGACCCAGTACTTC
D: .; J: TRBJ2-2; V: TRBV14; size: .; CDR3: CASSQDVGSTGELFF; DNA: TGTGCCAGCAGCCAAGATGTGGGATCCACCGGGGAGCTGTTTTTT
D: .; J: TRBJ1-2; V: TRBV27; size: .; CDR3: CASSLSIEVGGAYGYTF; DNA: TGTGCCAGCAGTTTATCGATCGAAGTGGGGGGCGCTTATGGCTACACCTTC
D: TRBD1; J: TRBJ1-1; V: TRBV19; size: few; CDR3: CASSRRDRVEEAFF; DNA: TGTGCCAGTAGTAGGAGAGACAGGGTCGAAGAAGCTTTCTTT
D: .; J: TRBJ2-3; V: TRBV19; size: .; CDR3: CASSTSRGRGTQYF; DNA: TGTGCCAGTAGCACCTCGAGGGGCAGAGGTACGCAGTATTTT
D: .; J: TRBJ2-5; V: TRBV19; size: .; CDR3: CASRVGRGGETQYF; DNA: TGTGCCAGTAGAGTAGGCAGGGGTGGCGAGACCCAGTACTTC
D: .; J: TRBJ1-1; V: TRBV11-1; size: .; CDR3: CASSQRGVLAGAEAFF; DNA: TGTGCCAGCAGCCAGCGGGGGGTATTGGCGGGGGCTGAAGCTTTCTTT
D: .; J: TRBJ2-6; V: TRBV19; size: .; CDR3: CASSIQRSGANVLTF; DNA: TGTGCCAGTAGTATACAGCGCTCTGGGGCCAACGTCCTGACTTTC
D: TRBD1; J: TRBJ1-2; V: TRBV6-6; size: few; CDR3: CASSSGQGYGYTF; DNA: TGTGCCAGCAGTTCCGGACAGGGGTATGGCTACACCTTC
D: .; J: TRBJ1-6; V: TRBV9; size: .; CDR3: CASSVSWTDSPLHF; DNA: TGTGCCAGCAGCGTGTCTTGGACGGATTCACCCCTCCACTTT